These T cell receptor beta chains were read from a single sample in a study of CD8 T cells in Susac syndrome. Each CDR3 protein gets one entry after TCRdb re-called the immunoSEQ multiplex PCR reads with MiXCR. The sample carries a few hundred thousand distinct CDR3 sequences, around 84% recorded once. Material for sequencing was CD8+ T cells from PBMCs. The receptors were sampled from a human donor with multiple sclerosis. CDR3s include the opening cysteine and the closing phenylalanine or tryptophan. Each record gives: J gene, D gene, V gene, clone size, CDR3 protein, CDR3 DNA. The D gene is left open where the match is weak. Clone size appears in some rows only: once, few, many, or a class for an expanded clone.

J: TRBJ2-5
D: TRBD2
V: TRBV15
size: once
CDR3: CATSSPGLAGGRETQYF
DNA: TGTGCCACCAGCAGTCCGGGACTAGCGGGGGGGAGAGAGACCCAGTACTTC

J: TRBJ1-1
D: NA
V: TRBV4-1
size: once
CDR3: CASSQEAANTEAFF
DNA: TGCGCCAGCAGCCAAGAGGCGGCTAACACTGAAGCTTTCTTT

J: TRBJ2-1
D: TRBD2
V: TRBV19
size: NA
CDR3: CASTSPGLAGYYNEQFF
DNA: TGTGCCAGTACGAGTCCGGGACTAGCGGGGTACTACAATGAGCAGTTCTTC

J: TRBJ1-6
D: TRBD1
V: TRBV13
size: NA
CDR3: CASSFGGTGPNSPLHF
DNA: TGTGCCAGCAGCTTCGGCGGGACAGGACCTAATTCACCCCTCCACTTT

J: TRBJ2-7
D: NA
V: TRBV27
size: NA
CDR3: CASGGTETYEQYF
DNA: TGTGCCAGCGGGGGGACAGAAACCTACGAGCAGTACTTC

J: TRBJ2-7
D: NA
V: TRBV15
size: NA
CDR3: CATSRARGSYEQYF
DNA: TGTGCCACCAGCAGAGCGAGGGGCAGCTACGAGCAGTACTTC

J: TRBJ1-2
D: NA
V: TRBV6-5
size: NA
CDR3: CASSYPGHTDGYTF
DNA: TGTGCCAGCAGTTACCCGGGACACACGGATGGCTACACCTTC

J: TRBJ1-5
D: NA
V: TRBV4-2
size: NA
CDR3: CASSQGEENQPQHF
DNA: TGTGCCAGCAGCCAAGGGGAGGAGAATCAGCCCCAGCATTTT

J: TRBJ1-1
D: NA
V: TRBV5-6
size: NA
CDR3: CASSGRYLLNTEAFF
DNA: TGTGCCAGCAGCGGGAGGTACCTCCTGAACACTGAAGCTTTCTTT

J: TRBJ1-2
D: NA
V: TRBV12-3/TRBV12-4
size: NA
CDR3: CASNQGNNYGYTF
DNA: TGTGCCAGCAACCAGGGCAATAACTATGGCTACACCTTC

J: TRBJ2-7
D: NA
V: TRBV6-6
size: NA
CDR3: CASSYSSWGGGREQYF
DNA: TGTGCCAGCAGTTACTCCTCTTGGGGAGGGGGCCGCGAGCAGTACTTC

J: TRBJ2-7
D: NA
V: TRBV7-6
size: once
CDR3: CASSLWTESTTEQYF
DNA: TGTGCCAGCAGCTTATGGACAGAATCTACGACTGAGCAGTACTTC